These 2 T cell receptor beta chains were all obtained from the same sample, sequenced in a study of response to subunit inactivated influenza vaccine. In TCRdb, the RT-PCR reads were re-called with MiXCR into one record per CDR3 protein. The table has roughly 790,000 distinct CDR3 sequences, less than 25% seen once; the top ten hold more than 8.5%. The sequencing here drew on PBMCs from blood, taken roughly 5 days after vaccination. The receptors shown here come from a man aged 50 or older who received an inactivated influenza vaccine.

This chain uses TRBV7-9 with TRBJ2-7; D may be TRBD1 (6 bases). The CDR3 contains 15 residues. Trimming left V 6 bases short and J 3 bases short, with 18 bases between. From germline, CDR1 is SEHNR and CDR2 FQNEAQ (reference sequence). CDR3 nucleotide sequence: TGTGCCAGCAGATCACAGGGAACGGGCTACTACGAGCAGTACTTC. This encodes CASRSQGTGYYEQYF.

The chain carries TRBV28 and TRBJ1-2; D may be TRBD1 (5 bases). This CDR3 comprises 10 residues. V lost 10 bases to trimming and J lost 4 bases, with 7 bases between them. Germline V gene data show CDR1 as MDHEN and CDR2 as SYDVKM. CDR3 region: CATQGYGYTF. The CDR3, as DNA: TGTGCCACCCAGGGCTATGGCTACACCTTC.